The rows below give T cell receptor beta chains drawn from one sample of a study of T cell responses to AZD1222 COVID-19 vaccine. Produced via immunoSEQ multiplex PCR; TCRdb's table is partial and in-frame only. The sample consists of roughly 250,000 clones, more than 80% of them appearing once. The material sequenced was peripheral blood, taken on day 0 of AZD1222 vaccination. These receptors were taken from an adult in good health. The conserved cysteine and the conserved F or W are not part of the CDR3 here.

cdr3_aa: ATLTANTGELF; v_call: TRBV28
cdr3_aa: ASSLYGNEQY; v_call: TRBV12-3/TRBV12-4
cdr3_aa: ASSPPSSGNTIY; v_call: TRBV7-9
cdr3_aa: ASSLVGGGPNYGYT; v_call: TRBV7-2
cdr3_aa: ASSLTSGLYNEQF; v_call: TRBV7-3
cdr3_aa: ATSIGTSGRYNEQF; v_call: TRBV15
cdr3_aa: ASSPDRGNQPQH; v_call: TRBV19
cdr3_aa: AISESKTQNEQF; v_call: TRBV10-3
cdr3_aa: ASSPDRDRPSEAF; v_call: TRBV4-2
cdr3_aa: ASSLSVNYGYT; v_call: TRBV28
cdr3_aa: ASSILGARTEAF; v_call: TRBV19
cdr3_aa: TTRQGDSNQPQH; v_call: TRBV6-6
cdr3_aa: ASSFLGQGNSPLH; v_call: TRBV28
cdr3_aa: ASSPGTTYNEKLF; v_call: TRBV7-9
cdr3_aa: ASSVAPGQGYEQY; v_call: TRBV9
cdr3_aa: ASSFRWGDEQF; v_call: TRBV7-2
cdr3_aa: ASSPDPGPRGYT; v_call: TRBV5-6
cdr3_aa: ASSRTAGTGELF; v_call: TRBV3-1/TRBV3-2
cdr3_aa: ASSLDDFFPRQY; v_call: TRBV5-1
cdr3_aa: ASSPPTEIYGYT; v_call: TRBV28
cdr3_aa: ASSPGIKDEKLF; v_call: TRBV18
cdr3_aa: ATAPAETFTDTQY; v_call: TRBV11-2
cdr3_aa: ATSRDLGTQY; v_call: TRBV15
cdr3_aa: ASSRTGDRGSYSNQPQH; v_call: TRBV23-1
cdr3_aa: ASSLTQGRRGTEAF; v_call: TRBV7-9
cdr3_aa: ASSYLSTEAF; v_call: TRBV28
cdr3_aa: ASTRQLAKNIQY; v_call: TRBV2
cdr3_aa: ASTPVGGVTGELF; v_call: TRBV19
cdr3_aa: ASSGDRGLGNQPQH; v_call: TRBV7-2
cdr3_aa: SVEGGLGGAF; v_call: TRBV29-1
cdr3_aa: ASSTRQGPGGYEQY; v_call: TRBV19
cdr3_aa: ASSLWSPAQANYGYT; v_call: TRBV5-5
cdr3_aa: ASSGVVNNQPQH; v_call: TRBV2
cdr3_aa: ASSLPGGYGYT; v_call: TRBV11-2
cdr3_aa: ASSFLRGAYEQY; v_call: TRBV28
cdr3_aa: ASSLVSGGASYEQY; v_call: TRBV5-1
cdr3_aa: ASSYSFPQRSSTDTQY; v_call: TRBV6-2/TRBV6-3
cdr3_aa: ASSGPETTYNEQF; v_call: TRBV5-1
cdr3_aa: ASTQAGNTEAF; v_call: TRBV3-1/TRBV3-2
cdr3_aa: ASSSSGMGTDTQY; v_call: TRBV19
cdr3_aa: ASGPNRGPLHTEAF; v_call: TRBV12-5
cdr3_aa: ASSQGGSNSPLH; v_call: TRBV3-1/TRBV3-2
cdr3_aa: ASSFDSSSEAF; v_call: TRBV12-3/TRBV12-4
cdr3_aa: ASSRSSYNEQF; v_call: TRBV2
cdr3_aa: ASSGDSNEQF; v_call: TRBV11-2
cdr3_aa: ASSLDRQGGEKLF; v_call: TRBV5-1
cdr3_aa: ASTQGLAVHEQY; v_call: TRBV27
cdr3_aa: ATSRDSSYEQY; v_call: TRBV15
cdr3_aa: ASSSPGRGTGELF; v_call: TRBV5-1
cdr3_aa: ASSSLVASTTSNQPQH; v_call: TRBV6-2/TRBV6-3
cdr3_aa: ASSYWAGGANVLT; v_call: TRBV6-5
cdr3_aa: ASSSYTNTGELF; v_call: TRBV9
cdr3_aa: ASSLDQPRGHEQF; v_call: TRBV5-4
cdr3_aa: ASRPGQGAVNTEAF; v_call: TRBV28
cdr3_aa: ASSTGPNLDSPLH; v_call: TRBV19
cdr3_aa: ASRAPGRAGGNTIY; v_call: TRBV28
cdr3_aa: ASSIRPPPDTQY; v_call: TRBV9
cdr3_aa: ASRTSGGGNTEAF; v_call: TRBV6-5
cdr3_aa: ASSLRTSGAYEQY; v_call: TRBV13
cdr3_aa: ASIGQAVGNQPQH; v_call: TRBV19